A single sample is the source of the 28 T cell receptor beta chains below, sequenced in a study of chemoradiotherapy in HPV16-positive cancers. Using immunoSEQ multiplex PCR, the repertoire was profiled, and TCRdb retains in-frame clones only, with some absent. The table has about 2,000 clones, around 89% seen once; the top ten hold around 3%. The starting material was tumor tissue, obtained from a patient who underwent chemoradiotherapy. These receptors were obtained from a human donor with HPV-associated anogenital cancer.

This chain uses TRBV6-4 with TRBJ2-3; 9 nucleotides agree with TRBD2. V gave up 6 bases and J gave up 1 base; unmatched junction bases: 2. Germline assignment: CDR1 MRHNA and CDR2 SNTAGT. CDR3 length: 14 amino acids. The CDR3 DNA sequence: TGTGCCAGCAGCCCTAGCGGGGGCACAGATACGCAGTATTTT. Its translation: CASSPSGGTDTQYF.

The genes are TRBV6-6 and TRBJ1-1; D is undetermined. The CDR3 covers 11 residues. Trimming shortened V by 8 bases and J by 1 base, and 5 bases separated the two germline ends. CDR1 and CDR2 (germline): MNHNY, SVGAGI (reference sequence). The DNA for the CDR3 is TGTGCCAGCCTTCAGAACACTGAAGCTTTCTTT. This encodes CASLQNTEAFF.

The CDR3: CASSYNKQQGRQPQHF. CDR3 nucleotide sequence: TGTGCCAGCAGCTACAACAAACAACAGGGTCGGCAGCCCCAGCATTTT. This chain uses TRBV7-8 with TRBJ1-5; D might be TRBD1 (6 bases). The V and J ends lost 4 bases and 7 bases respectively, with 20 bases between them. Germline V gives CDR1 SGHVS, CDR2 FQNEAQ. The CDR3 totals 16 residues.

The V gene is TRBV10-3, the J gene TRBJ2-2; 11 nucleotides agree with TRBD2. V dropped 10 bases and J dropped 1; count of bases not matched to a gene: 11. CDR3 length: 17 residues. From germline, CDR1 is ENHRY and CDR2 SYGVKD. CDR3 in amino acids: CASRLAGGIVNTGELFF. The DNA for the CDR3 is TGTGCCAGTCGTCTAGCGGGAGGTATTGTGAACACCGGGGAGCTGTTTTTT.

J is TRBJ1-2 and V is TRBV5-4, with D uncertain. V lost 2 bases and J lost 4, with 12 bases in between. Germline V gene lookup returns CDR1 SGHNT and CDR2 YYREEE (reference sequence). The CDR3 has 14 amino acids. Here the CDR3 reads CASSLPTDTYGYTF. In DNA, the CDR3 is TGTGCCAGCAGCTTACCTACAGATACCTATGGCTACACCTTC. The full variable domain, its missing parts supplied by reference TRBV5-4 and TRBJ1-2, is ETGVTQSPTHLIKTRGQQVTLRCSSQSGHNTVSWYQQALGQGPQFIFQYYREEENGRGNFPPRFSGLQFPNYSSELNVNALELDDSALYLCASSLPTDTYGYTFGSGTRLTVV.

The chain carries TRBV15 and TRBJ1-2; 9 nucleotides match TRBD1. CDR3 size: 15 residues. From germline, CDR1 is LNHNV and CDR2 YYDKDF (reference sequence). J gave up 4 bases and V 7 bases, and 10 bases lay outside the gene matches. The CDR3 protein is CATKDRGENPYGYTF. CDR3 bases: TGTGCCACCAAGGACAGGGGCGAAAACCCCTATGGCTACACCTTC.

The chain uses TRBV19 and TRBJ2-7; 9 nucleotides agree with TRBD2. The CDR3 is 16 amino acids. J gave up 4 bases and V 3 bases, and 10 bases lay outside the gene matches. Germline V CDR1 and CDR2: LNHDA, SQIVND (reference sequence). This chain's CDR3 is CASSIFGDAGGYEQYF. CDR3 bases: TGTGCCAGTAGTATTTTCGGGGACGCGGGAGGGTACGAGCAGTACTTC.

This clone was counted between two and nine times. V and J are TRBV11-2 and TRBJ2-3, with TRBD2 identical over 8 bases. The germline V gene has CDR1 SGHAT and CDR2 FQNNGV. The CDR3 runs 13 residues. V lost 2 bases, J lost 6 bases, and 1 base stayed unmatched. CDR3 loop: CASSLREGDTQYF. DNA of the CDR3: TGTGCCAGCAGCTTACGGGAGGGGGATACGCAGTATTTT.

Turning to this clone: A junction boundary mismatches the germline segment, possibly from a read error. The chain couples TRBV7-3 to TRBJ2-2, with 11 bases matching TRBD2. The CDR3 runs to 14 residues. Looked up from germline, CDR1 is SGHTA and CDR2 is FQGTGA. CDR3 amino acids: CASILAGGAGELFF. The DNA of the CDR3 is TGTGCCAGCATCTTAGCGGGAGGGGCCGGGGAGCTGTTTTTT. The variable domain in full, with the rest retrieved from reference TRBV7-3 and TRBJ2-2, is GAGVSQTPSNKVTEKGKYVELRCDPISGHTALYWYRQSLGQGPEFLIYFQGTGAADDSGLPNDRFFAVRPEGSVSTLKIQRTERGDSAVYLCASILAGGAGELFFGEGSRLTVL.

The chain has TRBV14 and TRBJ2-7; D not certain. V dropped 4 bases and J dropped 1 base, with 11 bases sitting between them. Germline-derived CDR1 and CDR2 are SGHDN and FVKESK. CDR3 length: 14 amino acids. DNA of the CDR3: TGTGCCAGCAGCCCCGAGTGGGGTTCCTACGAGCAGTACTTC. Translation: CASSPEWGSYEQYF.

The chain links TRBV19 to TRBJ2-5; 9 nucleotides align to TRBD2. Germline V lookup: CDR1 LNHDA, CDR2 SQIVND (reference sequence). Trimming at V came to 7 bases and at J to 7 bases, leaving 16 bases not matched to a gene. The CDR3 totals 16 residues. The DNA of the CDR3 is TGTGCCAGTACCGAAGGGGGGCTAGCGGGACGTCGGACCCAGTACTTC. Protein product: CASTEGGLAGRRTQYF. Variable domain in full (rest from reference TRBV19 and TRBJ2-5): DGGITQSPKYLFRKEGQNVTLSCEQNLNHDAMYWYRQDPGQGLRLIYYSQIVNDFQKGDIAEGYSVSREKKESFPLTVTSAQKNPTAFYLCASTEGGLAGRRTQYFGPGTRLLVL.

The rearrangement joins TRBV14 to TRBJ2-7; D gene unclear. CDR3 length: 13 residues. Germline V gene data show CDR1 as SGHDN and CDR2 as FVKESK. With 3 bases removed from V and 4 bases from J, the gap between germline ends came to 10 bases. CDR3 region: CASSQPPYYEQYF. The CDR3, as DNA: TGTGCCAGCAGCCAGCCCCCATATTACGAGCAGTACTTC.

The chain joins TRBV7-8 to TRBJ2-3; weak D call: TRBD2 (6 bases). The CDR3 runs to 14 residues. Looked up from germline, CDR1 is SGHVS and CDR2 is FQNEAQ. V lost 2 bases and J lost 6, with 12 bases in between. The CDR3 is CASSLSGSRDTQYF. The CDR3, as DNA: TGTGCCAGCAGCTTATCCGGGAGTAGGGATACGCAGTATTTT. Drawing the rest from reference TRBV7-8 and TRBJ2-3, the complete variable domain is GAGVSQSPRYKVAKRGQDVALRCDPISGHVSLFWYQQALGQGPEFLTYFQNEAQLDKSGLPSDRFFAERPEGSVSTLKIQRTQQEDSAVYLCASSLSGSRDTQYFGPGTRLTVL.

The rearrangement uses TRBV11-2 and TRBJ1-1; the D is unclear. This CDR3 spans 12 amino acids. In germline, CDR1 is SGHAT, CDR2 FQNNGV. V was pared by 5 bases and J by 5 bases, with 9 bases between. The CDR3 sequence is CASSLRRTEAFF. CDR3 coding DNA: TGTGCCAGCAGCCTAAGACGGACTGAAGCTTTCTTT.

The rearrangement joins TRBV18 to TRBJ2-6, with D hard to call. Germline CDR1 is KGHSH and CDR2 is LQKENI. The CDR3 consists of 15 residues. With 8 bases removed from V and 0 bases from J, the gap between germline ends came to 11 bases. The CDR3 region has the DNA TGTGCCAGCCTCATCGGTATCTCTGGGGCCAACGTCCTGACTTTC. Encoded protein: CASLIGISGANVLTF.

A few counts support this clone. The genes are TRBV10-3 and TRBJ2-3; 7 positions agree with TRBD2. This CDR3 region has 15 residues. Per the germline V gene, CDR1 is ENHRY and CDR2 is SYGVKD. V shed 1 base and J 6 bases; nucleotides not matched to a gene: 7. CDR3 nucleotide sequence: TGTGCCATCAGTGAGTGGGAGGGAGAGGCGGATACGCAGTATTTT. It is translated as CAISEWEGEADTQYF.

The chain employs TRBV2 and TRBJ2-6; D is ambiguous. Deletions cut 3 bases from V and 0 bases from J, with 6 bases between. Germline V gene lookup returns CDR1 SNHLY and CDR2 FYNNEI. CDR3 length equals 15 residues. The CDR3 DNA sequence: TGTGCCAGCAGTGAGGGTCACTCTGGGGCCAACGTCCTGACTTTC. Amino acid sequence: CASSEGHSGANVLTF.

The chain couples TRBV5-4 to TRBJ2-7; 8 bases line up with TRBD2. CDR3 length equals 13 residues. CDR1 is SGHNT and CDR2 is YYREEE in the germline V gene (reference sequence). Trimming removed 9 bases from V and 7 bases from J; junction bases left unmatched: 12. The CDR3 DNA follows: TGTGCCACCCACGGGACTAGGGGACGGGAGCAGTACTTC. Residues: CATHGTRGREQYF.

The chain employs TRBV7-3 and TRBJ2-2; D might be TRBD2 (5 bases). This CDR3 contains 14 residues. Germline assignment: CDR1 SGHTA and CDR2 FQGTGA. The ends were cut back, 5 bases at V and 1 base at J, with 8 bases in the middle. The CDR3 loop is CASSPGVNTGELFF. CDR3 nucleotide sequence: TGTGCCAGCAGCCCCGGGGTGAACACCGGGGAGCTGTTTTTT.

For the CDR3, the DNA is TGCGCCAGCAAGGAGGGGGACTATGGCTACACCTTC. Its translation is CASKEGDYGYTF. The chain is built from TRBV5-1 and TRBJ1-2; possibly TRBD1 for D (6 bases). Looked up from germline, CDR1 is SGHRS and CDR2 is YFSETQ. The CDR3 extends over 12 amino acids. V lost 6 bases to trimming and J lost 3 bases, with 9 bases between them.

J is TRBJ1-5 and V is TRBV21-1. TRBV21-1 is an annotated pseudogene. The length of the CDR3 is 11 residues. The CDR3 sequence is CASSKSKPQHF. In DNA, the CDR3 is TGTGCCAGCAGCAAATCGAAGCCCCAGCATTTT.

This chain uses TRBV2 with TRBJ2-7, with D possibly matching TRBD2 (6 bases). CDR1 is SNHLY, CDR2 FYNNEI, per germline. V was shortened by 8 bases and J by 0 bases, with 17 bases between the two germline ends. This CDR3 is built from 15 residues. The CDR3 spells CASGRGLTSSYEQYF. The CDR3 DNA is TGTGCCAGCGGACGGGGACTCACCTCCTCCTACGAGCAGTACTTC.

This clone was seen only once. J is TRBJ2-6 and V is TRBV5-6; a weak D match, TRBD2 (6 bases). CDR1 is SGHDT, CDR2 YYEEEE, per germline. With 0 bases removed from V and 4 bases from J, the gap between germline ends came to 8 bases. This CDR3 has 15 amino acids. This CDR3 reads CASSLAGSGANVLTF. The DNA of the CDR3 is TGTGCCAGCAGCTTGGCCGGGAGCGGGGCCAACGTCCTGACTTTC.

The chain joins TRBV30 to TRBJ1-2, with D uncertain. Trimming took off 1 base at V and 0 bases at J, with 12 bases between the two ends. The germline V gene has CDR1 GTSNPN and CDR2 SVGIG (reference sequence). The CDR3 runs to 15 residues. In DNA, the CDR3 is TGTGCCTGGAGTGGGGGAATTTCATCTAACTATGGCTACACCTTC. This gives the protein CAWSGGISSNYGYTF.

The chain uses TRBV28 and TRBJ2-1; 12 bases agree with TRBD1. Germline CDR1 is MDHEN and CDR2 is SYDVKM. The CDR3 is 15 residues long. The J segment lost 6 bases and the V segment lost 7 bases, leaving 7 bases of the junction unmatched. For the CDR3, the DNA is TGTGCCAGCACCCAAAGGGACAGGGGGCTCAATGAGCAGTTCTTC. It is translated as CASTQRDRGLNEQFF.

The rearrangement uses TRBV2 and TRBJ2-7, with D perhaps matching TRBD2 (5 bases). This CDR3 is 15 amino acids long. Germline V CDR1 and CDR2: SNHLY, FYNNEI. V lost 5 bases and J 1 base, leaving 15 bases between the germline ends. The CDR3 here is CASSIGSGPSYEQYF. CDR3 DNA sequence: TGTGCCAGCAGTATCGGAAGCGGCCCGTCCTACGAGCAGTACTTC.

The rearrangement uses TRBV6-1 and TRBJ2-7; possible D gene TRBD1, 5 bases. Germline CDR1 MNHNS, CDR2 SASEGT. Trimming pared 4 bases from V and 12 bases from J, leaving 13 bases between. The CDR3 totals 11 residues. The CDR3 sequence is CASSGGRLGYF. In DNA form, the CDR3 reads TGTGCCAGCAGTGGGGGCAGGCTGGGGTACTTC.

CDR3 nucleotides: TGTGCCAGCAGCTTAAGCCACTCTGGGGCCAACGTCCTGACTTTC. Translating gives CASSLSHSGANVLTF. The V gene is TRBV7-3, the J gene TRBJ2-6, with D unresolved. Trimming shortened V by 1 base and J by 0 bases, and 4 bases separated the two germline ends. This CDR3 contains 15 residues. CDR1 and CDR2 from the germline V gene are SGHTA and FQGTGA.